A selection of T cell receptor beta chains follows, all from one sample in a study of blood T cell repertoires in COVID-19. The table came from immunoSEQ multiplex PCR; TCRdb's copy has only in-frame clones and leaves some out. The sample includes 200,000 to 250,000 clones, approximately 81% of them seen just once. The source material was peripheral blood. The receptors were sampled from a woman aged 55-70 years who had recovered from COVID-19. Each CDR3 is given with its conserved first and last residue. Fields, in order: clone size, J gene, V gene, D gene, CDR3 protein, CDR3 DNA. D genes are given only for firm matches. Rows may omit the clone size; those that give it use once, few, many or a size class.

>-|TRBJ2-5|TRBV7-3|-
CASSLTAAQETQYF
TGTGCCAGCAGCTTGACTGCCGCACAAGAGACCCAGTACTTC
>-|TRBJ2-3|TRBV5-5|-
CASSRAVINTDTQYF
TGTGCCAGCAGCCGCGCGGTAATCAACACAGATACGCAGTATTTT
>-|TRBJ1-1|TRBV9|-
CASNAGGTEAFF
TGTGCCAGCAACGCGGGCGGAACTGAAGCTTTCTTT
>-|TRBJ1-3|TRBV5-7|TRBD1
CASSTTGDGNTIYF
TGTGCCAGCAGCACAACAGGGGACGGAAACACCATATATTTT
>-|TRBJ2-3|TRBV5-1|TRBD1
CASSFGQGVDTQYF
TGCGCCAGCAGCTTCGGGCAGGGGGTAGATACGCAGTATTTT
>-|TRBJ2-5|TRBV14|-
CASSPAPAGLETQYF
TGTGCCAGCAGCCCAGCCCCTGCGGGGTTGGAGACCCAGTACTTC
>-|TRBJ1-2|TRBV29-1|-
CSVVRGGYYGYTF
TGCAGCGTTGTGCGGGGAGGGTACTATGGCTACACCTTC
>-|TRBJ2-7|TRBV5-6|-
CASSLGTATYEQYF
TGTGCCAGCAGCTTGGGGACAGCTACCTACGAGCAGTACTTC
>-|TRBJ1-2|TRBV3-1/TRBV3-2|TRBD1
CASSQGQDYGYTF
TGTGCCAGCAGCCAGGGACAGGACTATGGCTACACCTTC
>-|TRBJ1-4|TRBV27|TRBD1
CASRPDRGLGEKLFF
TGTGCCAGCAGACCGGACAGGGGGCTAGGGGAAAAACTGTTTTTT
>-|TRBJ2-3|TRBV6-4|TRBD2
CASSDSSGGADTQYF
TGTGCCAGCAGTGACTCCAGCGGGGGGGCAGATACGCAGTATTTT
>few|TRBJ2-1|TRBV2|-
CASSPRGTYNEQFF
TGTGCCAGCAGCCCCAGGGGAACCTACAATGAGCAGTTCTTC
>-|TRBJ1-5|TRBV11-3|TRBD1
CASSVDRVTHQPQHF
TGTGCCAGCAGCGTAGACAGGGTAACCCACCAGCCCCAGCATTTT
>-|TRBJ2-3|TRBV29-1|-
CSVAHGRGHTDTQYF
TGCAGCGTTGCCCATGGGCGGGGCCACACAGATACGCAGTATTTT
>-|TRBJ2-1|TRBV7-2|TRBD2
CASSLQRGGLDEQFF
TGTGCCAGCAGCTTACAGCGGGGGGGCCTCGATGAGCAGTTCTTC
>-|TRBJ1-4|TRBV2|TRBD1
CASRPHDRGGEKLFF
TGTGCCAGCAGACCCCACGACAGGGGCGGTGAAAAACTGTTTTTT
>-|TRBJ2-7|TRBV19|TRBD1
CASSMATGGDHEQYF
TGTGCCAGTAGTATGGCAACAGGGGGCGACCACGAGCAGTACTTC
>-|TRBJ2-5|TRBV10-2|-
CASSDKRGGETQYF
TGCGCCAGCAGTGATAAACGCGGGGGCGAGACCCAGTACTTC
>few|TRBJ2-3|TRBV2|TRBD1
CASSRDRGSTDTQYF
TGTGCCAGCAGCCGGGACAGAGGATCCACAGATACGCAGTATTTT
>-|TRBJ1-5|TRBV6-4|-
CASREDSFNQPQHF
TGTGCCAGCAGGGAGGATTCCTTCAATCAGCCCCAGCATTTT
>-|TRBJ2-5|TRBV27|-
CASTTRGHGTQYF
TGTGCCAGCACGACCAGGGGACATGGGACCCAGTACTTC
>-|TRBJ2-7|TRBV29-1|TRBD2
CSVGLAEEIYEQYF
TGCAGCGTTGGACTAGCGGAAGAAATCTACGAGCAGTACTTC
>-|TRBJ1-1|TRBV10-3|TRBD1
CAISGQGAEAFF
TGTGCCATCAGTGGACAGGGCGCTGAAGCTTTCTTT
>-|TRBJ2-1|TRBV5-1|TRBD2
CASSLGQRGGSVNEQFF
TGCGCCAGCAGCTTGGGTCAGCGGGGGGGATCGGTGAATGAGCAGTTCTTC
>-|TRBJ2-3|TRBV18|TRBD2
CASSVLAGADTQYF
TGTGCCAGCTCAGTGCTAGCGGGGGCCGATACGCAGTATTTT
>-|TRBJ1-6|TRBV5-1|-
CASSLETAGSPLHF
TGCGCCAGCAGCTTGGAAACCGCAGGGTCACCCCTCCACTTT
>-|TRBJ1-6|TRBV5-4|-
CASSLDSNSPLHF
TGTGCCAGCAGCTTAGATAGTAATTCACCCCTCCACTTT
>once|TRBJ1-3|TRBV7-9|TRBD1
CASSLGGTGVTLNTIYF
TGTGCCAGCAGCTTAGGGGGAACAGGGGTGACGCTAAACACCATATATTTT
>-|TRBJ2-1|TRBV25-1|TRBD1
CASSEALDRGFDEQFF
TGTGCCAGCAGTGAAGCTTTGGACAGGGGTTTCGATGAGCAGTTCTTC
>-|TRBJ1-4|TRBV5-4|-
CASSMDLASATNEKLFF
TGTGCCAGCAGCATGGACCTTGCTAGTGCAACTAATGAAAAACTGTTTTTT
>once|TRBJ2-6|TRBV3-1/TRBV3-2|-
CASSQGFSGANVLTF
TGTGCCAGCAGCCAAGGCTTCTCTGGGGCCAATGTCCTGACTTTC
>-|TRBJ1-2|TRBV11-1|TRBD1
CASSPDRGGYTF
TGTGCCAGCAGCCCGGACAGGGGTGGCTACACCTTC
>-|TRBJ1-5|TRBV5-1|TRBD1
CASSPWTGRDQPQHF
TGCGCCAGCAGCCCATGGACAGGGAGGGATCAGCCCCAGCATTTT
>-|TRBJ1-2|TRBV12-5|TRBD1
CASGDDRDYGYTF
TGTGCTAGTGGTGATGACAGGGACTATGGCTACACCTTC
>once|TRBJ2-3|TRBV5-1|TRBD2
CASSSWGSGGATDTQYF
TGCGCCAGCAGCTCCTGGGGTAGCGGGGGGGCGACAGATACGCAGTATTTT
>-|TRBJ2-3|TRBV10-3|-
CAIGRSTRPDTQYF
TGTGCCATCGGGAGATCAACGAGGCCAGATACGCAGTATTTT
>once|TRBJ2-1|TRBV10-3|TRBD2
CAISPLNGAGGQNEQFF
TGTGCCATCAGTCCCTTAAACGGTGCGGGGGGGCAGAATGAGCAGTTCTTC
>-|TRBJ1-5|TRBV7-2|TRBD1
CASSLGADRERPQHF
TGTGCCAGCAGCTTAGGGGCCGACAGGGAACGGCCCCAGCATTTT
>-|TRBJ1-1|TRBV6-5|TRBD1
CASNRQGRGNTEAFF
TGTGCCAGCAATAGACAGGGTAGAGGGAACACTGAAGCTTTCTTT
>-|TRBJ2-1|TRBV6-5|-
CASSYSIGGLSEQFF
TGTGCCAGCAGTTACTCGATCGGGGGGCTTTCTGAGCAGTTCTTC
>-|TRBJ1-3|TRBV6-6|-
CASIRDGNTIYF
TGTGCCAGCATCAGGGATGGAAACACCATATATTTT
>-|TRBJ1-2|TRBV12-3/TRBV12-4|-
CASSLAQRNGYTF
TGTGCCAGCAGTTTAGCCCAGAGGAATGGCTACACCTTC
>-|TRBJ1-5|TRBV4-1|TRBD1
CASSQETGGYQPQHF
TGCGCCAGCAGCCAAGAGACAGGGGGCTACCAGCCCCAGCATTTT
>-|TRBJ2-3|TRBV5-4|-
CASSLDPPGAITDTQYF
TGTGCCAGCAGCTTGGATCCACCAGGGGCAATCACAGATACGCAGTATTTT
>-|TRBJ1-1|TRBV2|TRBD1
CASSGTGVNTEAFF
TGTGCCAGCAGTGGTACAGGGGTGAACACTGAAGCTTTCTTT
>-|TRBJ2-1|TRBV4-2|TRBD1
CASSQARQGGSYNEQFF
TGTGCCAGCAGCCAAGCAAGACAGGGGGGCTCCTACAATGAGCAGTTCTTC
>-|TRBJ2-2|TRBV27|-
CASSPGLGTGELFF
TGTGCCAGCAGTCCAGGCTTGGGCACCGGGGAGCTGTTTTTT
>-|TRBJ2-1|TRBV10-3|-
CAISGGESSSYNEQFF
TGTGCCATCAGTGGGGGAGAGAGCAGCTCCTACAATGAGCAGTTCTTC
>-|TRBJ1-2|TRBV4-3|-
CASSQDVRVYGYTF
TGCGCCAGCAGCCAAGATGTTCGGGTTTATGGCTACACCTTC
>-|TRBJ2-7|TRBV6-2/TRBV6-3|TRBD2
CASSFSLAGLSYEQYF
TGTGCCAGCAGTTTCTCACTAGCGGGGCTTTCCTACGAGCAGTACTTC
>-|TRBJ2-3|TRBV7-3|TRBD2
CASSTGTTADTQYF
TGTGCCAGCAGCACCGGGACTACCGCAGATACGCAGTATTTT
>-|TRBJ1-6|TRBV5-3|-
CARSLEGEPSTARPLHF
TGTGCCAGAAGCTTAGAAGGGGAACCCAGTACAGCACGACCCCTCCACTTT
>-|TRBJ1-1|TRBV7-8|TRBD1
CASSTYRGKNTEAFF
TGTGCCAGCAGCACCTACAGGGGGAAGAACACTGAAGCTTTCTTT
>-|TRBJ2-1|TRBV20-1|TRBD1
CSASQGAFANEQFF
TGCAGTGCTAGTCAGGGGGCGTTTGCCAATGAGCAGTTCTTC
>-|TRBJ2-1|TRBV19|TRBD2
CASSMTSGGYNEQFF
TGTGCCAGTAGTATGACTAGCGGGGGATACAATGAGCAGTTCTTC